This is a list of T cell receptor beta chains from one sample in a study of early T cells in non-severe SARS-CoV-2 infection. TCRdb reanalysed the 5' RACE reads using MiXCR and keeps one entry per CDR3 protein. The sample consists of tens of thousands of distinct CDR3 sequences, over 7% of them appearing once. Material for sequencing was whole blood. Every receptor here comes from an adult who was a healthcare worker with PCR-confirmed SARS-CoV-2 infection or an uninfected control (not recorded which). The CDR3 runs from the conserved cysteine through the conserved F or W. A D gene is named only where the DNA matches it firmly. The size entry is marked missing in some rows and otherwise reads once, few, many or a size class.

d_call: .; clone_size: .; v_call: TRBV7-6; j_call: TRBJ2-3; cdr3_aa: CASSLEASVSTDTQYF; cdr3_nt: TGTGCCAGCAGCTTAGAGGCTAGCGTGAGCACAGATACGCAGTATTTT
d_call: .; clone_size: .; v_call: TRBV3-1; j_call: TRBJ2-7; cdr3_aa: CASSQGGAGEQYF; cdr3_nt: TGTGCCAGCAGCCAAGGGGGTGCAGGCGAGCAGTACTTC
d_call: .; clone_size: few; v_call: TRBV6-6; j_call: TRBJ1-2; cdr3_aa: CASSYSSTYGYTF; cdr3_nt: TGTGCCAGCAGTTACTCGTCCACTTATGGCTACACCTTC
d_call: .; clone_size: .; v_call: TRBV11-2; j_call: TRBJ2-1; cdr3_aa: CASRGGRGPNEQFF; cdr3_nt: TGTGCCAGCAGGGGCGGCAGGGGTCCCAATGAGCAGTTCTTC
d_call: TRBD2; clone_size: few; v_call: TRBV3-1; j_call: TRBJ2-6; cdr3_aa: CASSLLAGGPAGANVLTF; cdr3_nt: TGTGCCAGCAGCCTCCTAGCGGGAGGCCCCGCTGGGGCCAACGTCCTGACTTTC
d_call: TRBD2; clone_size: few; v_call: TRBV29-1; j_call: TRBJ2-1; cdr3_aa: CSVGAGGYNEQFF; cdr3_nt: TGCAGCGTTGGTGCGGGGGGATACAATGAGCAGTTCTTC
d_call: .; clone_size: many; v_call: TRBV20-1; j_call: TRBJ2-3; cdr3_aa: CSARVPLGSDTQYF; cdr3_nt: TGCAGTGCAAGGGTGCCCCTGGGATCAGATACGCAGTATTTT
d_call: .; clone_size: few; v_call: TRBV18; j_call: TRBJ2-1; cdr3_aa: CASSPGSYNEQFF; cdr3_nt: TGTGCCAGCTCACCTGGCTCCTACAATGAGCAGTTCTTC
d_call: TRBD2; clone_size: .; v_call: TRBV6-1; j_call: TRBJ2-3; cdr3_aa: CASKPAGSTDTQYF; cdr3_nt: TGTGCCAGCAAACCAGCGGGGTCCACAGATACGCAGTATTTT
d_call: .; clone_size: .; v_call: TRBV14; j_call: TRBJ2-7; cdr3_aa: CASSQGIRLYEQYF; cdr3_nt: TGTGCCAGCAGCCAAGGCATTCGACTTTACGAGCAGTACTTC
d_call: .; clone_size: .; v_call: TRBV7-8; j_call: TRBJ2-3; cdr3_aa: CASSLGVDTQYF; cdr3_nt: TGTGCCAGCAGTCTGGGGGTAGATACGCAGTATTTT
d_call: .; clone_size: few; v_call: TRBV29-1; j_call: TRBJ2-2; cdr3_aa: CSARGDFGGELFF; cdr3_nt: TGCAGCGCTAGGGGGGATTTCGGCGGGGAGCTGTTTTTT
d_call: .; clone_size: .; v_call: TRBV7-9; j_call: TRBJ1-1; cdr3_aa: CASSLPTPITEAFF; cdr3_nt: TGTGCCAGCAGCCTCCCGACACCGATAACTGAAGCTTTCTTT
d_call: .; clone_size: few; v_call: TRBV20-1; j_call: TRBJ2-7; cdr3_aa: CSAREVYEQYF; cdr3_nt: TGCAGTGCTAGAGAAGTCTACGAGCAGTACTTC
d_call: TRBD1; clone_size: few; v_call: TRBV10-3; j_call: TRBJ1-1; cdr3_aa: CATGTANMNTEAFF; cdr3_nt: TGTGCCACCGGGACAGCTAACATGAACACTGAAGCTTTCTTT
d_call: .; clone_size: many; v_call: TRBV20-1; j_call: TRBJ2-1; cdr3_aa: CSALDPGTNNEQFF; cdr3_nt: TGCAGTGCCCTCGACCCGGGGACAAATAATGAGCAGTTCTTC
d_call: .; clone_size: .; v_call: TRBV25-1; j_call: TRBJ2-7; cdr3_aa: CASSSHLPSSYEQYF; cdr3_nt: TGTGCCAGCAGTTCCCACCTTCCTAGCTCCTACGAGCAGTACTTC
d_call: TRBD1; clone_size: .; v_call: TRBV5-6; j_call: TRBJ1-2; cdr3_aa: CASSPTGQGAFGYTF; cdr3_nt: TGTGCCAGCAGCCCAACCGGACAGGGGGCTTTTGGCTACACCTTC
d_call: TRBD1; clone_size: .; v_call: TRBV6-6; j_call: TRBJ2-7; cdr3_aa: CASSYLTGQAYEQYF; cdr3_nt: TGTGCCAGCAGTTACCTCACCGGACAGGCCTACGAGCAGTACTTC
d_call: .; clone_size: few; v_call: TRBV5-1; j_call: TRBJ1-3; cdr3_aa: CASSPSTGNTIYF; cdr3_nt: TGCGCCAGCAGCCCCTCGACAGGAAACACCATATATTTT
d_call: .; clone_size: few; v_call: TRBV3-1; j_call: TRBJ2-7; cdr3_aa: CASSARGTYEQYF; cdr3_nt: TGTGCCAGCAGCGCCCGGGGGACCTACGAGCAGTACTTC
d_call: .; clone_size: .; v_call: TRBV11-2; j_call: TRBJ2-5; cdr3_aa: CASSSPNQGLFQETQYF; cdr3_nt: TGTGCCAGCAGCTCTCCCAATCAAGGACTGTTTCAAGAGACCCAGTACTTC
d_call: TRBD2; clone_size: few; v_call: TRBV20-1; j_call: TRBJ2-1; cdr3_aa: CSAKPGLASNEQFF; cdr3_nt: TGCAGTGCTAAACCGGGACTAGCTTCCAATGAGCAGTTCTTC
d_call: .; clone_size: .; v_call: TRBV11-2; j_call: TRBJ2-5; cdr3_aa: CASSGRGLRQETQYF; cdr3_nt: TGTGCCAGCAGCGGACGGGGACTCCGCCAAGAGACCCAGTACTTC
d_call: .; clone_size: many; v_call: TRBV6-6; j_call: TRBJ1-5; cdr3_aa: CASSPPTWGQPQHF; cdr3_nt: TGTGCCAGCAGTCCACCCACATGGGGACAGCCCCAGCATTTT
d_call: TRBD1; clone_size: .; v_call: TRBV2; j_call: TRBJ2-7; cdr3_aa: CASSVGTDPYEQYF; cdr3_nt: TGTGCCAGCAGTGTTGGGACAGATCCCTACGAGCAGTACTTC
d_call: .; clone_size: many; v_call: TRBV9; j_call: TRBJ2-7; cdr3_aa: CASSVDWGSYEQYF; cdr3_nt: TGTGCCAGCAGCGTAGACTGGGGAAGCTACGAGCAGTACTTC
d_call: .; clone_size: .; v_call: TRBV5-1; j_call: TRBJ2-5; cdr3_aa: CASNGGGRVQETQYF; cdr3_nt: TGCGCCAGCAACGGAGGCGGCCGAGTCCAAGAGACCCAGTACTTC
d_call: .; clone_size: many; v_call: TRBV5-1; j_call: TRBJ1-6; cdr3_aa: CASRGTPQDSPLHF; cdr3_nt: TGCGCCAGCAGAGGGACCCCGCAGGATTCACCCCTCCACTTT
d_call: TRBD1; clone_size: few; v_call: TRBV4-2; j_call: TRBJ2-7; cdr3_aa: CASSQAYRDSSYEQYF; cdr3_nt: TGTGCCAGCAGCCAAGCCTACCGGGACAGCTCCTACGAGCAGTACTTC
d_call: TRBD2; clone_size: few; v_call: TRBV12-3/TRBV12-4; j_call: TRBJ2-1; cdr3_aa: CASSLGAGALVPFF; cdr3_nt: TGTGCCAGCAGTTTAGGGGCGGGAGCCCTTGTTCCGTTCTTC
d_call: TRBD1; clone_size: many; v_call: TRBV20-1; j_call: TRBJ1-4; cdr3_aa: CSARAAGGEHNEKLFF; cdr3_nt: TGCAGTGCTAGAGCTGCAGGGGGCGAACATAATGAAAAACTGTTTTTT
d_call: TRBD2; clone_size: .; v_call: TRBV19; j_call: TRBJ2-2; cdr3_aa: CASTEPGLAEYTGELFF; cdr3_nt: TGTGCCAGTACGGAACCGGGACTAGCGGAGTACACCGGGGAGCTGTTTTTT
d_call: TRBD1; clone_size: many; v_call: TRBV20-1; j_call: TRBJ1-2; cdr3_aa: CSASLGQHYGYTF; cdr3_nt: TGCAGTGCTAGTTTGGGACAGCACTATGGCTACACCTTC
d_call: .; clone_size: many; v_call: TRBV11-2; j_call: TRBJ2-7; cdr3_aa: CASSLVGGRSSYEQYF; cdr3_nt: TGTGCCAGCAGCTTAGTTGGCGGCAGGAGCTCCTACGAGCAGTACTTC
d_call: TRBD2; clone_size: .; v_call: TRBV30; j_call: TRBJ2-1; cdr3_aa: CACGLAGRDNEQFF; cdr3_nt: TGTGCCTGTGGACTAGCGGGGAGGGACAATGAGCAGTTCTTC
d_call: .; clone_size: many; v_call: TRBV7-6; j_call: TRBJ2-7; cdr3_aa: CASSLGTATMYEQYF; cdr3_nt: TGTGCCAGCAGCTTAGGGACTGCAACAATGTACGAGCAGTACTTC
d_call: .; clone_size: few; v_call: TRBV13; j_call: TRBJ1-1; cdr3_aa: CASSPGVGTEAFF; cdr3_nt: TGTGCCAGCAGCCCAGGGGTGGGCACTGAAGCTTTCTTT
d_call: .; clone_size: .; v_call: TRBV7-9; j_call: TRBJ1-5; cdr3_aa: CASSKENQPQHF; cdr3_nt: TGTGCCAGCAGCAAGGAGAATCAGCCCCAGCATTTT
d_call: TRBD2; clone_size: few; v_call: TRBV29-1; j_call: TRBJ2-1; cdr3_aa: CSVGTSGRAPYNEQFF; cdr3_nt: TGCAGCGTAGGGACTAGCGGGAGGGCCCCCTACAATGAGCAGTTCTTC
d_call: .; clone_size: few; v_call: TRBV5-1; j_call: TRBJ2-1; cdr3_aa: CASQSGDLYNEQFF; cdr3_nt: TGCGCCAGTCAATCAGGGGATTTGTACAATGAGCAGTTCTTC
d_call: .; clone_size: few; v_call: TRBV6-6; j_call: TRBJ1-1; cdr3_aa: CASSSPGAGAAEAFF; cdr3_nt: TGTGCCAGCAGCTCCCCGGGGGCGGGGGCGGCTGAAGCTTTCTTT
d_call: .; clone_size: .; v_call: TRBV4-1; j_call: TRBJ2-2; cdr3_aa: CASRGAGLIVDTGELFF; cdr3_nt: TGCGCCAGCCGGGGTGCAGGTCTCATAGTGGACACCGGGGAGCTGTTTTTT
d_call: .; clone_size: many; v_call: TRBV20-1; j_call: TRBJ2-1; cdr3_aa: CSARSSLWRGHNEQFF; cdr3_nt: TGCAGTGCTAGATCCAGCCTATGGCGGGGACACAATGAGCAGTTCTTC
d_call: TRBD1; clone_size: many; v_call: TRBV20-1; j_call: TRBJ1-2; cdr3_aa: CSARSQGVAYGYTF; cdr3_nt: TGCAGTGCTAGGTCCCAGGGGGTAGCTTATGGCTACACCTTC
d_call: TRBD1; clone_size: .; v_call: TRBV10-3; j_call: TRBJ1-2; cdr3_aa: CAISPGQGSYGYTF; cdr3_nt: TGTGCCATCAGCCCGGGACAGGGTTCCTATGGCTACACCTTC
d_call: .; clone_size: many; v_call: TRBV29-1; j_call: TRBJ1-1; cdr3_aa: CSVNLNTEAFF; cdr3_nt: TGCAGCGTTAATTTAAACACTGAAGCTTTCTTT
d_call: .; clone_size: medium-sized; v_call: TRBV14; j_call: TRBJ2-6; cdr3_aa: CASSHPGQSGANVLTF; cdr3_nt: TGTGCCAGCAGCCACCCCGGACAGTCTGGGGCCAACGTCCTGACTTTC
d_call: .; clone_size: .; v_call: TRBV6-1; j_call: TRBJ1-2; cdr3_aa: CASRVDRDILGGYTF; cdr3_nt: TGTGCCAGCAGGGTAGACCGGGACATCCTAGGGGGCTACACCTTC
d_call: .; clone_size: .; v_call: TRBV20-1; j_call: TRBJ2-1; cdr3_aa: CSAMGGYSYNEQFF; cdr3_nt: TGCAGTGCTATGGGTGGATACTCCTACAATGAGCAGTTCTTC
d_call: .; clone_size: .; v_call: TRBV10-3; j_call: TRBJ2-5; cdr3_aa: CAISRDNQETQYF; cdr3_nt: TGTGCCATCAGCCGGGACAACCAAGAGACCCAGTACTTC
d_call: TRBD2; clone_size: .; v_call: TRBV7-9; j_call: TRBJ2-7; cdr3_aa: CASSLSGRAAYEQYF; cdr3_nt: TGTGCCAGCAGCCTGAGCGGGAGGGCCGCCTACGAGCAGTACTTC
d_call: TRBD2; clone_size: many; v_call: TRBV7-8; j_call: TRBJ2-5; cdr3_aa: CASIAGGYQQETQYF; cdr3_nt: TGTGCCAGCATTGCGGGGGGTTACCAACAAGAGACCCAGTACTTC
d_call: .; clone_size: .; v_call: TRBV7-6; j_call: TRBJ2-3; cdr3_aa: CASSAALSAQGDTQYF; cdr3_nt: TGTGCCAGCAGCGCGGCCTTGTCGGCGCAGGGAGATACGCAGTATTTT
d_call: TRBD1; clone_size: .; v_call: TRBV30; j_call: TRBJ2-7; cdr3_aa: CAWGTGNTYEQYF; cdr3_nt: TGTGCCTGGGGGACAGGAAATACCTACGAGCAGTACTTC
d_call: .; clone_size: .; v_call: TRBV18; j_call: TRBJ2-7; cdr3_aa: CASGRDGSYEQYF; cdr3_nt: TGTGCCAGCGGCCGGGACGGCTCCTACGAGCAGTACTTC
d_call: .; clone_size: many; v_call: TRBV29-1; j_call: TRBJ1-2; cdr3_aa: CSVRQGLTLGGNYGYTF; cdr3_nt: TGCAGCGTCCGTCAGGGTTTGACCCTAGGAGGGAACTATGGCTACACCTTC